The following is a T cell receptor beta chain sequence with its context. Its antigen specificity is not known. Per-base quality was not reported, and no clone a single base away is much larger than it. The CDR3 sequence holds 15 residues, the cysteine and phenylalanine included. The sequence is cut down to CDR3 DNA, 45 bases in frame from base 1. The trim is 1 base for V and 0 bases for J, with a gap of 7 bases between the germline ends. Reading the germline V gene (reference sequence) gives CDR1 LNHDA and CDR2 SQIVND. This entry belongs to a study of blood T cell repertoires in COVID-19 (dated by TCRdb to about 2020). Broadly, across the study: The collaborator samples originated in the United States, Italy and Spain and spanned the acute and convalescent phases of COVID-19. The prospective study material was composed of cDNA or gDNA derived from T cells, B-cell-depleted T cells, or PBMCs. The dataset comprised deeply sampled blood TCRbeta repertoires from subjects exposed to, actively infected with, or recovered from COVID-19. A freely available public database, intended as a resource for researchers studying the immune response to SARS-CoV-2, is where the repertoires were released. Samples were obtained from the ongoing ImmuneRACE study (first 160 participants) and from 1,000 to 1,500 subjects provided by 6 global collaborators. The sample metadata nearly always contained a de-identified subject ID, COVID-19 status, age in years and sex. Where available, HLA class I and class II types were obtained from metadata supplied by the sample provider rather than from assay-based typing.

TCRbeta CDR3 regions were amplified from genomic DNA by means of the immunoSEQ Assay, a bias-controlled multiplex PCR. Processing in the source paper ran as follows. Within the assay, amplification of reference gene primers was used to estimate how many nucleated cells each sample contained. To quantify the absolute abundance of each unique TCRbeta CDR3 rearrangement, sequence reads were collapsed and filtered. For each sample, productive Simpson clonality was calculated as the square root of Simpson's diversity index across productive rearrangements. TCRdb obtained this table from immuneACCESS and retained in-frame rearrangements with V and J assigned. These tables miss some clones; where compared with another copy, unresolved V genes account for less than half of the shortfall, and the remainder is unexplained. D and trimming come from the DNA, and the V and J calls and clone size come from that table. For this sample the table gives about 200,000 clones, of which around 90% were detected only once. The top ten clones comprise roughly 21% of the sample.

Each collaborating institution followed its own protocols to collect whole blood in K2EDTA tubes. For TCRbeta analysis, collaborator samples were shipped as frozen whole blood, as isolated PBMCs, or as DNA extracted from either sample type. Summary of the overall study and its limitations: The quantity of clinical and demographic metadata differed by source and by participant and was supplied without curation.

The rearranged segments are TRBV19 and TRBJ1-5; possibly the D gene is TRBD1, per 5 matching bases. Sequencing was performed on peripheral blood. This clonotype originated in a man aged 55 to 70 with active or convalescent COVID-19. The base sequence is TGTGCCAGTAGTATAGGGGACTATAGCAATCAGCCCCAGCATTTT. It codes for CASSIGDYSNQPQHF.